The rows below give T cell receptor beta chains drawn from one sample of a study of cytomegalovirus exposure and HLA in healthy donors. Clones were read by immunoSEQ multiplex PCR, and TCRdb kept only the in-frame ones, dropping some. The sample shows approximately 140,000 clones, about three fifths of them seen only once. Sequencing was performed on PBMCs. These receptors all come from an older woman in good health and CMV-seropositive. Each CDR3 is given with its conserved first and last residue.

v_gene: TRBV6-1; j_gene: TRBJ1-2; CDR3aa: CASSEALSGQGYDYGYTF
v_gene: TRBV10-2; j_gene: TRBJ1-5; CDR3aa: CASASLGTAQPQHF
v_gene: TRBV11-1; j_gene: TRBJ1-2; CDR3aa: CASSLDRANYGYTF
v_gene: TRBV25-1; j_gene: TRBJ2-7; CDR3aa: CASSEYYSSNEQYF
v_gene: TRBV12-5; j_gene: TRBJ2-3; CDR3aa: CASAWTGGEDTQYF
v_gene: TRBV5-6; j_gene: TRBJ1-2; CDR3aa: CASSLTRQGDYGYTF
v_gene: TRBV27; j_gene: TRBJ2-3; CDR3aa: CASKELSYTDTQYF
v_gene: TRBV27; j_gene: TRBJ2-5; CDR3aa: CASSLGPEPETQYF
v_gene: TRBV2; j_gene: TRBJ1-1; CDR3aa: CASRDSIFMNTEAFF
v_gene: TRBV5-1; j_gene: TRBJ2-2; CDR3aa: CASSLVASQSGELFF
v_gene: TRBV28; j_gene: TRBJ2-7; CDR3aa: CAGSAGGYYEQYF
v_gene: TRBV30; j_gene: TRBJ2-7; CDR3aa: CAWNEGQFYEQYF
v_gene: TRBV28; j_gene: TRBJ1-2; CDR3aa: CASSPGQGTYGYTF
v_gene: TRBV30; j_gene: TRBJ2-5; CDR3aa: CAWSVMAQETQYF
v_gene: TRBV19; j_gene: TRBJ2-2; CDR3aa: CASSRRTGDNTGELFF
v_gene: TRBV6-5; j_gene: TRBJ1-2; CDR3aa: CASSEGGGVYGYTF
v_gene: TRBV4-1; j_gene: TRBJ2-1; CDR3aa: CASNLGGSRNEQFF
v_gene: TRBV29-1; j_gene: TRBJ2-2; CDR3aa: CSVGAGQNTGELFF
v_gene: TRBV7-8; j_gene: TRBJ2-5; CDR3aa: CASSLARGGVGPTQYF
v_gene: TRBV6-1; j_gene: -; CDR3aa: CASSETSGRPYEQYF
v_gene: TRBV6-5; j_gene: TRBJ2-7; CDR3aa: CASRRGNSYEQYF
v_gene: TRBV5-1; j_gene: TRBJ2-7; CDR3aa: CASSLAGGDEQYF
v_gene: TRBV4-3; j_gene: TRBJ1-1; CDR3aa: CASSQDLGGSYTEAFF
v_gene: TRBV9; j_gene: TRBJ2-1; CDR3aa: CASSVEGADEQFF
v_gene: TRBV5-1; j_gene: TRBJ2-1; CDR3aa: CASSLRGRASNNEQFF
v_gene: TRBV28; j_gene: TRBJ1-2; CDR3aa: CASSSGQGSQGYTF
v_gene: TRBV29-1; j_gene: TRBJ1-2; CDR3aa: CSVEDSILYGYTF
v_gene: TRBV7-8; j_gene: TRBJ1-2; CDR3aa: CASSFRQGPYGYTF
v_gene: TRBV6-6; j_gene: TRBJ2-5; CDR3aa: CASSPQGALLQETQYF
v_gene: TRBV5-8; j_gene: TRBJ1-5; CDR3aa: CASSWGQHNQPQHF
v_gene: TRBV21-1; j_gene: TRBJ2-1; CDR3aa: CASSRRRDEQFF
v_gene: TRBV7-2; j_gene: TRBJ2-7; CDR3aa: CASSHRTASEQYF
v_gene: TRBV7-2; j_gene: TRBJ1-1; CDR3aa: CASSLRTPLTEAFF
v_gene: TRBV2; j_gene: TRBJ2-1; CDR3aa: CASSNRQGWVGSNEQFF
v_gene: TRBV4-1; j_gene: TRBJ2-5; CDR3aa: CASSQASGSVETQYF
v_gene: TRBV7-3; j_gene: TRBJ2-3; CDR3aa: CASSLARDDTQYF
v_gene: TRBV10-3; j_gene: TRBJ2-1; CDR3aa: CAISDLAGVLNEQFF
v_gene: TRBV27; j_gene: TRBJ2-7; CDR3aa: CASSFRDKTYEQYF
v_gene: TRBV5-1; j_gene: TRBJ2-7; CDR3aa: CASSSTEGPQEQYF
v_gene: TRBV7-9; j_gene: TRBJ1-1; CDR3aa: CASEGNTEAFF
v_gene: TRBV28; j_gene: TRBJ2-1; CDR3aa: CASSLGLADNEQFF